This T cell receptor beta chain came from a study of OX40 agonist ivuxolimab in advanced cancers. Background for the entire study: Ivuxolimab, which targeted the costimulatory receptor OX40 (CD134), was an agonistic, fully human IgG2 monoclonal antibody. Intravenous ivuxolimab was administered to patients every 2 weeks at six dose levels: 0.01, 0.1, 0.3, 1.5, 3 and 10 mg/kg. Among the 50 to 55 dose-escalation patients, around 19 had hepatocellular carcinoma, roughly 15 melanoma, 9 renal cell carcinoma and 9 head and neck cancer. In the dose-escalation cohort, roughly four fifths of patients were male, and the mean age was about 55 years, with a range of roughly 23 to 85. Prior anti-PD-1, anti-PD-L1 or anti-CTLA-4 therapy was permitted, and less than 45% of dose-escalation patients had received checkpoint inhibitors. Partial responses were achieved by three dose-escalation patients, of whom one had hepatocellular carcinoma and two had cutaneous melanoma. The point of sequencing TCRbeta in the periphery was to test whether ivuxolimab changed TCR sequence diversity and drove clonal T-cell expansion. The monotherapy dose-escalation portion (N of about 52 patients) of the phase I ivuxolimab trial is reported in the paper. The investigation overall reported the following: In partial responders in the 0.1-3.0 mg/kg groups, normalized peripheral clonal expansion was found to be among the lowest, especially among CD8+ T cells. After ivuxolimab, CD8+ T cells had more expanded clones than CD4+ T cells on average. Which antigens the clonally expanded peripheral T cells were specific for was not determined. Low levels of normalized T-cell clonal expansion were also shown by some nonresponding patients. At doses from 0.1 to 3.0 mg/kg, clonal expansion was seen in both CD4+ and CD8+ blood T cells between baseline and week 6.

Genomic DNA was extracted from sorted cells for sequencing of the TCRbeta CDR3 region. The immunoSEQ Assay was used to sequence the TCRbeta CDR3 regions. The table comes from immuneACCESS by way of TCRdb, which keeps in-frame sequences with V and J called. Part of the clones is missing from these tables; in studies checked, under half for an unresolved V gene and the rest for unknown reasons. This sample is represented by 98,000 or so clones; more than 85% of them were singletons. The ten largest clones add up to roughly 0.61% of the sample. A note on this clone: Its cognate antigen has yet to be identified. Base qualities are not recorded, but no much larger clone differs from it by a single base.

The trial excluded patients who had a history of autoimmune disease or were on systemic immunosuppression. Peripheral blood for TCR sequencing was collected from all dose cohorts at baseline, on cycle 4 day 1, and on cycle 7 day 1. The samples were taken from a phase I, first-in-human, multicenter, open-label dose-escalation trial of ivuxolimab. Adults with locally advanced or metastatic melanoma, renal cell carcinoma, hepatocellular carcinoma or head and neck squamous cell carcinoma were enrolled in the trial. CD4+ and CD8+ T cells were sorted separately from peripheral blood before TCR sequencing. The CDR3 runs 14 residues from the cysteine to the phenylalanine. The entry retains the CDR3 DNA only, 42 bases that are in frame from base 1. Trimmed from V: 2 bases; trimmed from J: 7 bases; junction bases lacking a gene match: 10. The CDR1 and CDR2 encoded by the germline V gene (reference sequence) are GTSNPN and SVGIG.

The chain is assembled from TRBV30 and TRBJ1-2; 7 bases in the junction line up with TRBD1. This clonotype was obtained from an adult with an advanced solid tumor such as melanoma, head and neck, liver or kidney cancer. The sequencing used CD4+ or CD8+ T cells sorted from blood, collected in a trial of the OX40 agonist ivuxolimab. Here is the DNA: TGTGCCTGGAGTAACTCGGTACAGGGGCCTGGCTACACCTTC. Translated, this gives CAWSNSVQGPGYTF.